This T cell receptor (beta chain) comes out of a study of cytomegalovirus exposure and HLA in healthy donors. PCR amplification relied on 60 Vbeta primers (plus 13 Jbeta primers). Repertoires were generated with immunoSEQ multiplex PCR, while TCRdb's copy carries only in-frame clones and drops some. The sample comprises 90,000 to 150,000 clones, over 65% of which are singletons, and roughly 3% rests with the top ten. This CDR3 spans 14 amino acids. The germline V gene encodes CDR1 SGHVS and CDR2 FQNEAQ. The germline V and J ends were trimmed by 7 bases and 1 base, with 10 bases remaining between them.

The chain combines TRBV7-8 with TRBJ2-2, with D hard to call. This TCR was recovered from a female donor in good health and CMV-seronegative. The sample taken for sequencing was PBMCs. The CDR3 is CASTLNRNTGELFF. In nucleotides, the CDR3 is TGTGCCAGCACCCTAAACCGGAACACCGGGGAGCTGTTTTTT.